This TCR beta chain appears in the sequencing data of a study of T cells after posttransplantation cyclophosphamide. Comments on this clone: Its antigen is still unknown.

Overall study results and limits: TRB overlap between skin or GI tissue T cells and blood was limited. Later post-transplant blood repertoires were often dominated by donor CD8+ memory clones. TRB clonality was highly associated with recipient CMV seropositivity and reactivation.

Measured with immunoSEQ multiplex PCR; TCRdb has only the in-frame clones, and not every one. Of 7,500 to 10,000 clones detected, more than 80% appear once; the ten largest clones hold 4% to 5%. The CDR3 consists of 15 residues. Germline V CDR1 and CDR2: MNHEY, SVGAGI. V shed 5 bases, J shed 7 bases, and the junction held 10 bases outside the gene matches. Sampled 1 year posttransplant, controls received myeloablative marrow transplants, methotrexate and a calcineurin inhibitor. The chain uses TRBV6-5 and TRBJ2-1; 8 bases are shared with TRBD2. The sequences come from PBMCs, collected 430 to 450 days after allogeneic stem cell transplant with calcineurin inhibitor and methotrexate. The TCR originated in a male patient aged 50 or older who received an allogeneic stem cell transplant from an unrelated donor, was CMV-positive, and had chronic GVHD only. Some T cells may have originated in the graft donor. The CDR3 DNA reads TGTGCCAGCAGTAATCGGGGACTAGGCCTAAATGAGCAGTTCTTC. It specifies CASSNRGLGLNEQFF.